The T cell receptor beta chain under discussion was sequenced for a study of cytomegalovirus exposure and HLA in healthy donors. About the research overall: A previous analysis identified around 120 million unique TCR beta sequences derived from roughly 180 million T cells. Broader study findings: Within an earlier analysis, most TCR beta V segments proved productive either about 87% or about 30% of the time. A later look showed TCR association rates differing by HLA locus, highest for DRB1 and lowest for HLA-C.

This clone was seen only once. Its antigen is still unknown. The PCR had 60 Vbeta and 13 Jbeta primers. Profiling relied on immunoSEQ multiplex PCR, and the TCRdb table lists in-frame clones only, not all of them. The data show 130,000 or so clones, under 80% seen once. The CDR3 contains 14 residues. Germline assignment: CDR1 WNHNN and CDR2 SYGVQD (reference sequence). V shed 8 bases and J shed 6 bases, with 14 bases lying between them. This receptor was obtained from a young man in good health and CMV-seropositive. Sequencing used PBMCs. This rearrangement joins TRBV10-1 to TRBJ1-6, with D possibly TRBD1 on 6 matching bases. The CDR3 reads CASPGGGSNSPLHF. DNA for the CDR3: TGCGCCAGCCCGGGAGGGGGAAGTAATTCACCCCTCCACTTT.